This T cell receptor beta chain was sequenced for a study of T cells and Merkel cell carcinoma outcomes. General study points: Repertoire plus T-cell density reportedly predicted Merkel cell carcinoma outcomes.

Profiling relied on immunoSEQ multiplex PCR, and the TCRdb table lists in-frame clones only, not all of them. The table records over 10,000 clones, around 95% of them present only once. CDR3 length: 16 residues. CDR1 LGHNT and CDR2 FRNRAP come from the germline V gene. As for this clone: Its antigen is unknown. At one boundary the junction diverges from the germline segment, which might be a read error.

The rearrangement uses TRBV12-5 and TRBJ2-2; 9 bases line up with TRBD2. This TCR was recovered from a human donor with Merkel cell carcinoma. The sequenced sample was tumor tissue from Merkel cell carcinoma. The CDR3 is CTSGSFSGSATGELFF. The CDR3 bases are TGTACTAGTGGATCCTTTAGCGGGAGCGCCACCGGGGAGCTGTTTTTT.